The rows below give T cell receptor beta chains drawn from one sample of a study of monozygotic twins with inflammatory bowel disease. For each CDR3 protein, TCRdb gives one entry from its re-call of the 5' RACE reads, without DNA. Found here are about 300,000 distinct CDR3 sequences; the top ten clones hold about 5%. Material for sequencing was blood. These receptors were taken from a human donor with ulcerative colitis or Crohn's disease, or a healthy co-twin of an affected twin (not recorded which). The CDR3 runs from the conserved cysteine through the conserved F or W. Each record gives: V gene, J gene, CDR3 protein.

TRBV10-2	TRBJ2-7	CASRKGGQVSLEQYF
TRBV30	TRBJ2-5	CAWSHNRGTQETQYF
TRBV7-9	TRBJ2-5	CASSLYGQGGEETQYF
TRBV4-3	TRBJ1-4	CASSQDRREKLFF
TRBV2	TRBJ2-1	CASSEIVDEQFF
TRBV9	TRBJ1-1	CASSVVDTEAFF
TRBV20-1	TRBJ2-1	CSARVGPDGRRSSYNEQFF
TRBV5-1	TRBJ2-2	CASSPMTGNTGELFF
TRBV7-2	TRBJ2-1	CASSLETSGSYNEQFF
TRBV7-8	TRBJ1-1	CASRWIQNTEAFF
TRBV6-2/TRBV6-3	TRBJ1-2	CASTNGGFDGYTF
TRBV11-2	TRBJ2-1	CASRRLGSYNEQFF
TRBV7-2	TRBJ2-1	CASSLARLVVEQFF
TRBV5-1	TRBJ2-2	CASSLQGAFDPGELFF
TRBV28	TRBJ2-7	CASTLRGAGFYEQYF
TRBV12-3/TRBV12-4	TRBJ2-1	CASSPTMSNEQFF
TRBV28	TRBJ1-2	CASRLQGVYGYTF
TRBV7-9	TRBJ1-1	CASSKDHDAEAFF
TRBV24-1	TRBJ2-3	CATSDRLQAGDTQYF
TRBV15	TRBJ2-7	CATSRDRGFEQYF
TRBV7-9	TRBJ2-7	CASSPKTGPYEQYF
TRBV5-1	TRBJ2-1	CASRERFWNEQFF
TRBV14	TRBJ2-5	CASSQEGRSRETQYF
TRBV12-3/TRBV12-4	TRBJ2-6	CASTTRSGANVLTF
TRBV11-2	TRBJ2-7	CASSLVSPGEQYF
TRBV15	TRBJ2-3	CATSRDPGTPPDTQYF